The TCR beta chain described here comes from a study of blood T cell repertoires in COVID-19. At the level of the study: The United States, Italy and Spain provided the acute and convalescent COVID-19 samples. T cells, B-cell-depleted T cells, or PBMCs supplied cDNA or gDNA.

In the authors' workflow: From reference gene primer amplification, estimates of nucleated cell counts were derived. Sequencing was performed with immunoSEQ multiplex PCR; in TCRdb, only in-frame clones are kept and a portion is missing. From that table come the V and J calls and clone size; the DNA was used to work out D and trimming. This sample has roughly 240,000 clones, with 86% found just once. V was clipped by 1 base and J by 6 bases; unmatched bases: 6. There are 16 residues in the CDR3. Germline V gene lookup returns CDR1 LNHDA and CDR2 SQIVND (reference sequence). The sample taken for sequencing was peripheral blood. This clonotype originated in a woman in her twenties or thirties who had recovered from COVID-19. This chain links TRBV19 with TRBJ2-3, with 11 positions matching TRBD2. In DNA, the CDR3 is TGTGCCAGTAGTATAGTAACTAGCGGGGGACGGGATACGCAGTATTTT. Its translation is CASSIVTSGGRDTQYF.